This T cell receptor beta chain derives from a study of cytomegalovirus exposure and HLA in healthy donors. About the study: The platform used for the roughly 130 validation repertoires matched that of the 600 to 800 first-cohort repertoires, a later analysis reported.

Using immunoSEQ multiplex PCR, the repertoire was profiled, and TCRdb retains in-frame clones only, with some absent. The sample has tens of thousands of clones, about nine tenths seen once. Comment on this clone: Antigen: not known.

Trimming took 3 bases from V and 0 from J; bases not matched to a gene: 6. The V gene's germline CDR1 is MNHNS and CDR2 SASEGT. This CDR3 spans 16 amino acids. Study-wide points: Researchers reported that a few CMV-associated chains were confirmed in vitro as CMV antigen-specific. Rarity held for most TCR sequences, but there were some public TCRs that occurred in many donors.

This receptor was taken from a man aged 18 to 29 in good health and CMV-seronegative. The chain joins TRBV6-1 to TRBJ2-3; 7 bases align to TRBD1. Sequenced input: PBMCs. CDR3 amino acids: CASSDATGVSTDTQYF. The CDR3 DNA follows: TGTGCCAGCAGTGATGCAACAGGGGTTAGCACAGATACGCAGTATTTT.